This TCR beta chain stems from a study of blood T cell repertoires in COVID-19. Study in general: Samples came from the United States, Italy and Spain, spanning acute and convalescent COVID-19. The analysed material was cDNA or gDNA that came from T cells, B-cell-depleted T cells, or PBMCs.

V trimming: 11 bases; J trimming: 7 bases; junction bases outside the gene matches: 15. From germline, CDR1 is ENHRY and CDR2 SYGVKD. The CDR3 consists of 16 residues. Original handling: Using reference gene primer amplification, nucleated cell counts were estimated. Clones were sequenced by immunoSEQ multiplex PCR, and TCRdb holds only the in-frame ones, with some missing. V and J calls and clone size are those listed in that table; D and trimming were worked out from the DNA. The top ten clones hold more than 6.5% of a sample with about 240,000 clones, about 88% of them seen once. This chain joins TRBV10-3 and TRBJ1-6; TRBD1 agrees at 9 bases. The TCR comes from a woman in her 70s with active or convalescent COVID-19. Sequenced sample: peripheral blood. The CDR3 sequence: CASGPDRGNTNSPLHF. CDR3 bases: TGTGCCTCCGGCCCGGACAGGGGAAATACGAATTCACCCCTCCACTTT.